The 20 T cell receptor beta chains below come from one sample, sequenced in a study of graft-versus-host responses after intestinal transplantation. This table comes from immunoSEQ multiplex PCR, and its TCRdb copy is limited to in-frame clones, with some not included. This repertoire shows under 75,000 clones, 85% to 90% found once; its top ten account for less than 5%. Their antigens are not known. Sequences were derived from unstimulated CD8+ T cells sorted from spleen or lymph node cells, sampled before transplant. These receptors were obtained from a human donor who was the organ donor for an intestinal transplant.

The chain links TRBV6-6 to TRBJ1-1; the D is unclear. V gave up 8 bases and J gave up 4 bases, with 8 bases separating them. CDR1 is MNHNY and CDR2 is SVGAGI in the germline V gene (reference sequence). This CDR3 region has 11 residues. The DNA for the CDR3 is TGTGCCAGCGGAGGAGGCACTGAAGCTTTCTTT. It encodes CASGGGTEAFF.

The chain carries TRBV7-8 and TRBJ1-3; maybe TRBD1 (5 bases). The V and J ends lost 5 bases and 1 base respectively, with 12 bases between them. In germline, CDR1 is SGHVS, CDR2 FQNEAQ. The CDR3 length is 15 residues. CDR3 DNA: TGTGCCAGCAGCATAGACAGCGGTTCTGGAAACACCATATATTTT. Translating it yields CASSIDSGSGNTIYF. The variable domain in full, with the rest retrieved from reference TRBV7-8 and TRBJ1-3, is GAGVSQSPRYKVAKRGQDVALRCDPISGHVSLFWYQQALGQGPEFLTYFQNEAQLDKSGLPSDRFFAERPEGSVSTLKIQRTQQEDSAVYLCASSIDSGSGNTIYFGEGSWLTVV.

The chain carries TRBV6-5 and TRBJ2-3; 7 nucleotides agree with TRBD1. Germline trimming cut 8 bases from V and 6 bases from J; bases unmatched to any gene: 5. The CDR3 is 12 residues long. CDR1 and CDR2 from the germline V gene are MNHEY and SVGAGI. The CDR3 loop reads CASRQGWDTQYF. For the CDR3, the DNA is TGTGCCAGCCGACAGGGTTGGGATACGCAGTATTTT.

The rearrangement links TRBV6-4 to TRBJ2-3; D remains ambiguous. Germline V gives CDR1 MRHNA, CDR2 SNTAGT. Between the trimmed V and J ends, which lost 3 bases and 0 bases, there was a span of 10 bases. The CDR3 is 15 amino acids. CDR3 nucleotide sequence: TGTGCCAGCAGTGAATCGGCGGAGAGCACAGATACGCAGTATTTT. Its protein is CASSESAESTDTQYF.

The genes are TRBV10-2 and TRBJ2-1, with D maybe TRBD2 (6 bases). CDR1 WSHSY and CDR2 SAAADI come from the germline V gene. The CDR3 has 13 residues. V was trimmed by 4 bases and J by 3 bases, leaving 7 bases between them. The CDR3: CASSVTSYNEQFF. For the CDR3, the DNA is TGCGCCAGCAGTGTGACTAGCTACAATGAGCAGTTCTTC.

The V and J genes are TRBV5-5 and TRBJ2-3; 7 bases align to TRBD2. Unmatched junction bases numbered 4, after V lost 3 bases and J lost 0 bases. The CDR3 runs 15 residues. CDR1 is SGHKS and CDR2 is YYEKEE in the germline V gene (reference sequence). The CDR3 sequence: CASSSGRASTDTQYF. The CDR3 nucleotides read TGTGCCAGCAGCTCAGGGAGGGCTAGCACAGATACGCAGTATTTT. Full variable domain (remainder filled in from reference TRBV5-5 and TRBJ2-3): DAGVTQSPTHLIKTRGQQVTLRCSPISGHKSVSWYQQVLGQGPQFIFQYYEKEERGRGNFPDRFSARQFPNYSSELNVNALLLGDSALYLCASSSGRASTDTQYFGPGTRLTVL.

J is TRBJ2-7 and V is TRBV2, with 10 bases identical to TRBD2. The germline CDR1 and CDR2 sequences are SNHLY and FYNNEI. The ends lost 2 bases at V and 2 bases at J; junction bases unmatched: 3. There are 15 residues in the CDR3. CDR3 protein: CASSESGGETYEQYV. Here the CDR3 DNA reads TGTGCCAGCAGTGAAAGCGGGGGGGAGACCTACGAGCAGTACGTC.

V and J are TRBV27 and TRBJ2-3; tentative D call: TRBD2 (5 bases). Per germline, CDR1 MNHEY and CDR2 SMNVEV (reference sequence). CDR3 length: 13 residues. Trimming pared 5 bases from V and 5 bases from J, leaving 11 bases between. CDR3 protein: CASSLAPQDTQYF. For the CDR3, the DNA is TGTGCCAGCAGTCTAGCCCCACAAGATACGCAGTATTTT.

The chain carries TRBV4-1 and TRBJ1-5; D gene unclear. V was clipped by 0 bases and J by 1 base, with 7 bases between them. CDR3 length: 15 amino acids. Per germline, CDR1 MGHRA and CDR2 YSYEKL. The CDR3 loop is CASSQDRRSNQPQHF. The CDR3 DNA follows: TGCGCCAGCAGCCAAGACAGGAGGAGCAATCAGCCCCAGCATTTT.

The CDR3 here is CASSSGTGPNQPQHF. The CDR3 nucleotides are TGTGCCAGCAGCTCCGGGACAGGACCCAATCAGCCCCAGCATTTT. The chain recombines TRBV5-6 with TRBJ1-5; 8 nucleotides match TRBD1. CDR1 is SGHDT and CDR2 is YYEEEE in the germline V gene. Losses at the gene ends were 3 bases for V and 3 bases for J; bases not matched to a gene: 5. The CDR3 covers 15 residues. Complete variable domain (other parts from reference TRBV5-6 and TRBJ1-5): DAGVTQSPTHLIKTRGQQVTLRCSPKSGHDTVSWYQQALGQGPQFIFQYYEEEERQRGNFPDRFSGHQFPNYSSELNVNALLLGDSALYLCASSSGTGPNQPQHFGDGTRLSIL.

The rearrangement links TRBV7-2 to TRBJ2-1; the D gene is possibly TRBD2 (6 bases). The V end lost 4 bases, the J end lost 0 bases, and 19 bases lay between the germline ends. Per the germline V gene, CDR1 is SGHTA and CDR2 is FQGNSA. CDR3 size: 18 residues. CDR3 residues: CASSSHPGLPSSYNEQFF. CDR3 sequence (DNA): TGTGCCAGCAGCTCCCACCCGGGACTTCCAAGCTCCTACAATGAGCAGTTCTTC.

The chain has TRBV10-3 and TRBJ2-1; tentatively, D is TRBD1 (6 bases). Trimming removed 6 bases from V and 9 bases from J, with 9 bases in between. There are 11 residues in the CDR3. CDR1 and CDR2 (germline): ENHRY, SYGVKD. The CDR3 DNA reads as TGTGCCATCAGATCAGGGGCTGAGCAGTTCTTC. Amino acids: CAIRSGAEQFF.

This sequence joins TRBV2 and TRBJ1-1, with D possibly TRBD1 on 5 matching bases. Germline lookup yields CDR1 SNHLY and CDR2 FYNNEI. The CDR3 is 15 amino acids. With 5 bases removed from V and 0 bases from J, the gap between germline ends came to 13 bases. CDR3 in amino acids: CASSLRTFMNTEAFF. DNA for the CDR3: TGTGCCAGCAGTCTTAGGACATTCATGAACACTGAAGCTTTCTTT.

The rearrangement links TRBV19 to TRBJ1-4; possibly TRBD1 for D (6 bases). Trimming stripped 6 bases from V and 7 bases from J, with 18 bases between. The CDR3 has 15 residues. Per the germline V gene, CDR1 is LNHDA and CDR2 is SQIVND (reference sequence). The CDR3 sequence is CASSPDLGASEKLFF. CDR3 bases: TGTGCCAGTAGCCCCGACTTGGGGGCAAGTGAAAAACTGTTTTTT.

The chain uses TRBV28 and TRBJ2-5, with D possibly matching TRBD2 (7 bases). CDR1 is MDHEN and CDR2 is SYDVKM in the germline V gene. V lost 4 bases to trimming and J lost 5 bases, with 14 bases between them. The CDR3 is 14 residues long. In DNA, the CDR3 is TGTGCCAGCAGTTACGAACAGGGAGGGGAGACCCAGTACTTC. Translated, it gives CASSYEQGGETQYF.

The chain couples TRBV10-1 to TRBJ1-5; D not resolved. Trimming removed 6 bases at V and 2 bases at J, with 14 bases between. CDR3 length: 15 residues. CDR1 is WNHNN and CDR2 is SYGVQD in the germline V gene (reference sequence). The CDR3: CASSRGPGGNQPQHF. The CDR3 coding sequence is TGCGCCAGCAGCCGTGGTCCAGGTGGCAATCAGCCCCAGCATTTT.

V and J are TRBV6-5 and TRBJ1-2; D perhaps matches TRBD1 (6 bases). The CDR3 runs to 13 residues. Deletions cut 2 bases from V and 4 bases from J, with 8 bases between. CDR1 MNHEY and CDR2 SVGAGI come from the germline V gene. CDR3 protein: CASSYGGVYGYTF. CDR3 sequence (DNA): TGTGCCAGCAGTTACGGGGGCGTCTATGGCTACACCTTC.

This chain joins TRBV7-9 and TRBJ2-5, with 11 nucleotides matching TRBD2. The CDR3 covers 17 residues. Germline lookup yields CDR1 SEHNR and CDR2 FQNEAQ (reference sequence). Unmatched junction bases numbered 6, after V lost 1 base and J lost 2 bases. CDR3 sequence (DNA): TGTGCCAGCAGCTTAGAACTAGCGGGGGTCCAACAAGAGACCCAGTACTTC. This encodes CASSLELAGVQQETQYF. Full variable domain (remainder filled in from reference TRBV7-9 and TRBJ2-5): DTGVSQNPRHKITKRGQNVTFRCDPISEHNRLYWYRQTLGQGPEFLTYFQNEAQLEKSRLLSDRFSAERPKGSFSTLEIQRTEQGDSAMYLCASSLELAGVQQETQYFGPGTRLLVL.

The V call is TRBV11-2, the J call TRBJ1-1, with a tentative D call TRBD1 (5 bases). Germline CDR1 reads SGHAT; CDR2 reads FQNNGV. The CDR3 totals 14 residues. The V end was cut by 1 base, the J end by 1 base, with 7 bases between. The CDR3 nucleotides read TGTGCCAGCAGCTTAGGGCAGGGGAACACTGAAGCTTTCTTT. It is translated as CASSLGQGNTEAFF.

The chain is built from TRBV5-8 and TRBJ1-6, with TRBD1 as a possible D gene (6 bases). Trimming shortened V by 2 bases and J by 0 bases, and 12 bases separated the two germline ends. The CDR3 length is 17 residues. Germline CDR1 and CDR2: SGHTS and YDEGEE. The CDR3 DNA follows: TGTGCCAGCAGCTTCCCAGGGGACGTCTCCTATAATTCACCCCTCCACTTT. It codes for CASSFPGDVSYNSPLHF.